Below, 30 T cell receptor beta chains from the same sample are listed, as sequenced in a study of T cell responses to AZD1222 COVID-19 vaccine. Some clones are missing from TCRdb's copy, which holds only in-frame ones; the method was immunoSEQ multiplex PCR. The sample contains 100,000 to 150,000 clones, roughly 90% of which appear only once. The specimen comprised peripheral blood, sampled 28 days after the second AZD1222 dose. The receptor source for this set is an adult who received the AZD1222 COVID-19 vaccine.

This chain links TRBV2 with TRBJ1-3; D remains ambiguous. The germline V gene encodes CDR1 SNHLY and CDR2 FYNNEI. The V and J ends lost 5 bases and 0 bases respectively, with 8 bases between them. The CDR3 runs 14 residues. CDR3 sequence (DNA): TGTGCCAGCAGTCCACTTGGCTCTGGAAACACCATATATTTT. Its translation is CASSPLGSGNTIYF.

The CDR3 region has the DNA TGTGCCAGCAGTTTATTCCCCGTCTACGAGCAGTACTTC. It translates to CASSLFPVYEQYF. J is TRBJ2-7 and V is TRBV27; D unresolved. CDR3 size: 13 residues. Trimming took off 1 base at V and 3 bases at J, with 7 bases between the two ends. From germline, CDR1 is MNHEY and CDR2 SMNVEV (reference sequence).

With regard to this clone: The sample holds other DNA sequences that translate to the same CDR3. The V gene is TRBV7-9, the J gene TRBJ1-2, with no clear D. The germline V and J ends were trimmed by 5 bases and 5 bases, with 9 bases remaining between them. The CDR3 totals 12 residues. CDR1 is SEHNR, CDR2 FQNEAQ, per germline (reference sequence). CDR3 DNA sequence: TGTGCCAGCAGCCCCGGGTTATATGGCTACACCTTC. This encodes CASSPGLYGYTF. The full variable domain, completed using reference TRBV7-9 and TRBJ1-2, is DTGVSQNPRHKITKRGQNVTFRCDPISEHNRLYWYRQTLGQGPEFLTYFQNEAQLEKSRLLSDRFSAERPKGSFSTLEIQRTEQGDSAMYLCASSPGLYGYTFGSGTRLTVV.

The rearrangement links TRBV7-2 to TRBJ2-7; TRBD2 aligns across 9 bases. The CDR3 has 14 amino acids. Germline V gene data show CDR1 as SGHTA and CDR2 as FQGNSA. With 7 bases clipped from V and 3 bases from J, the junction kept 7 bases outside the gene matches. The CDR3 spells CASKPGLALYEQYF. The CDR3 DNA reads TGTGCCAGCAAGCCGGGACTAGCCCTCTACGAGCAGTACTTC. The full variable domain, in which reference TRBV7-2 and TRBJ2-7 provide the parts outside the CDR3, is GAGVSQSPSNKVTEKGKDVELRCDPISGHTALYWYRQSLGQGLEFLIYFQGNSAPDKSGLPSDRFSAERTGGSVSTLTIQRTQQEDSAVYLCASKPGLALYEQYFGPGTRLTVT.

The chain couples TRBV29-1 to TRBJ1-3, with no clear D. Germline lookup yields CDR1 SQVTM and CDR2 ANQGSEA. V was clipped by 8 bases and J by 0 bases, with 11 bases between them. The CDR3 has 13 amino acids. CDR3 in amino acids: CSILLYSGNTIYF. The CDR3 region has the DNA TGCAGCATCCTTCTTTACTCTGGAAACACCATATATTTT.

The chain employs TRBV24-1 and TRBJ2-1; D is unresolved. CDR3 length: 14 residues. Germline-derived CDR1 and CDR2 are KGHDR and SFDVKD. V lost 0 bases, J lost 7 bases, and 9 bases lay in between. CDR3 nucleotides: TGTGCCACCAGTGATTTGGCTGGTCCTAATGAGCAGTTCTTC. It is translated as CATSDLAGPNEQFF.

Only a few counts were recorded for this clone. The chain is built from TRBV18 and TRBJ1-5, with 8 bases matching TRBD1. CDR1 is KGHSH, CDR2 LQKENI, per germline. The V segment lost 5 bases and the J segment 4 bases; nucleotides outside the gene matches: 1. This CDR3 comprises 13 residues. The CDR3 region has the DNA TGTGCCAGCTCAGGACAGGGAAATCAGCCCCAGCATTTT. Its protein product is CASSGQGNQPQHF.

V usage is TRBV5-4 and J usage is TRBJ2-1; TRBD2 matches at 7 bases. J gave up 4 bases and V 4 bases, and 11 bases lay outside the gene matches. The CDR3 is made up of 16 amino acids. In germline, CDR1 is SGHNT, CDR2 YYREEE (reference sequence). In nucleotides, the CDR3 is TGTGCCAGCAGCACTGGACTAAGCGGGGAATACAATGAGCAGTTCTTC. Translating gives CASSTGLSGEYNEQFF.

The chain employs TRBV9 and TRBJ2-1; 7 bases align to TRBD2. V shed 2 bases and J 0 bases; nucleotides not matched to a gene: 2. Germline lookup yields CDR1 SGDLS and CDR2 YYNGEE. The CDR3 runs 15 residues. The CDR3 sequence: CASSVVAGSYNEQFF. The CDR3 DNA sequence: TGTGCCAGCAGCGTTGTAGCGGGCTCCTACAATGAGCAGTTCTTC.

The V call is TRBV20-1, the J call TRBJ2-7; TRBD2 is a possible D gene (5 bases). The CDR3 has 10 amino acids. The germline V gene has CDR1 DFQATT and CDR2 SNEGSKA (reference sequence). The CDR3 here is CNERAYEQYF. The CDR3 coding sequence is TGCAATGAGAGGGCCTACGAGCAGTACTTC.

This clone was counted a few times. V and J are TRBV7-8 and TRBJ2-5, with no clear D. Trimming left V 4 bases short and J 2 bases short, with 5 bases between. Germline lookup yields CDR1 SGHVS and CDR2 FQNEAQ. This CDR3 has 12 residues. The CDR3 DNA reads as TGTGCCAGCAGCTGGAGTCAAGAGACCCAGTACTTC. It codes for CASSWSQETQYF.

This CDR3 reads CASSLAGGYGYTF. The DNA for the CDR3 is TGTGCCAGCAGCTTGGCCGGGGGCTATGGCTACACCTTC. The chain employs TRBV5-6 and TRBJ1-2; maybe TRBD1 (5 bases). The CDR3 loop spans 13 amino acids. V dropped 0 bases and J dropped 4 bases, with 7 bases sitting between them. Germline CDR1 is SGHDT and CDR2 is YYEEEE.

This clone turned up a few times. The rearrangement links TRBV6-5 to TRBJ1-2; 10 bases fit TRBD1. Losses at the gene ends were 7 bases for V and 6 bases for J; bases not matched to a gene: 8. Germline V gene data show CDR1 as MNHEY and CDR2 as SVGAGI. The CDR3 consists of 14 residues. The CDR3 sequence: CASILTGGAHGYTF. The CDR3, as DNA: TGTGCCAGCATCTTGACAGGGGGCGCCCATGGCTACACCTTC.

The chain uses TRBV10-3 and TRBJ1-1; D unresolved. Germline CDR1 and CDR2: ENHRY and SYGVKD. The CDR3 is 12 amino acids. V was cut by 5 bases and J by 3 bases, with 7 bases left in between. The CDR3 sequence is CAISHSDTEAFF. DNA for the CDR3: TGTGCCATCAGTCACAGTGACACTGAAGCTTTCTTT.

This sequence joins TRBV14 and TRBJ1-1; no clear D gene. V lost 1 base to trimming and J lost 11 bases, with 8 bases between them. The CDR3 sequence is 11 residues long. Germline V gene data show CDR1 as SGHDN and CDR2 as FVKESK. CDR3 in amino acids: CASSQAQNAFF. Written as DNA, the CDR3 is TGTGCCAGCAGCCAAGCCCAGAACGCTTTCTTT.

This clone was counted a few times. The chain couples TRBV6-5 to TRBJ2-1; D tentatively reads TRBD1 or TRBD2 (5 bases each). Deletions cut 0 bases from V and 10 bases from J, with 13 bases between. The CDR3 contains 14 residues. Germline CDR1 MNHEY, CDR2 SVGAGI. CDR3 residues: CASSYSRGAEEQFF. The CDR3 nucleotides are TGTGCCAGCAGTTACTCGAGAGGGGCAGAGGAGCAGTTCTTC.

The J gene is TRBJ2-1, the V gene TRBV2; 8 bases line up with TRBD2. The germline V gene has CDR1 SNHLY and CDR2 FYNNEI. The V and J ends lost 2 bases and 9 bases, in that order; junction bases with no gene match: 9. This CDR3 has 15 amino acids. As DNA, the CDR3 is TGTGCCAGCAGTGAAAGCGGGCTAGCGGGTAGTGAGCAGTTCTTC. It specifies CASSESGLAGSEQFF.

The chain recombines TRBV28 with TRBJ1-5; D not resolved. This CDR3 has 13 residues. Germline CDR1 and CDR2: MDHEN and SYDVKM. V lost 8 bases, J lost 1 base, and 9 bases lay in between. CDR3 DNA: TGTGCCAGCTATAGACAAAGCAATCAGCCCCAGCATTTT. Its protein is CASYRQSNQPQHF.

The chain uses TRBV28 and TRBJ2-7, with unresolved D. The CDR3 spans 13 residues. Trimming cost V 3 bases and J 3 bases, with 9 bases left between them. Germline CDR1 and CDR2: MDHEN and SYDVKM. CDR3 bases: TGTGCCAGCAGTTTTCAATTTCTCTACGAGCAGTACTTC. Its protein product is CASSFQFLYEQYF. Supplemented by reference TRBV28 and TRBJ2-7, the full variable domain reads DVKVTQSSRYLVKRTGEKVFLECVQDMDHENMFWYRQDPGLGLRLIYFSYDVKMKEKGDIPEGYSVSREKKERFSLILESASTNQTSMYLCASSFQFLYEQYFGPGTRLTVT.

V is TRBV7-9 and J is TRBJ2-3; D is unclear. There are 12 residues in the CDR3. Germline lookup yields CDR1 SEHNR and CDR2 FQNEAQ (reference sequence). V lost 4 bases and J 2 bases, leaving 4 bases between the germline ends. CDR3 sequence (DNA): TGTGCCAGCAGCTCCAACACAGATACGCAGTATTTT. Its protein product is CASSSNTDTQYF.

The CDR3 bases are TGCGCCAGCAGCTCGGGACCGCCGAACACTGAAGCTTTCTTT. It yields the protein CASSSGPPNTEAFF. V usage is TRBV5-1 and J usage is TRBJ1-1; the D gene is possibly TRBD1 (5 bases). Deletions cut 3 bases from V and 1 base from J, with 10 bases between. This CDR3 is 14 amino acids long. Per germline, CDR1 SGHRS and CDR2 YFSETQ.

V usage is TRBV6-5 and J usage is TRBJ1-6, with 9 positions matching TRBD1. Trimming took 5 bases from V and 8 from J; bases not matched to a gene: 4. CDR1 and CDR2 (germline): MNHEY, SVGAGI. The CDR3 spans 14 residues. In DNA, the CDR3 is TGTGCCAGCAGTCAGGGGACAGGGCATTCACCCCTCCACTTT. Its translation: CASSQGTGHSPLHF.

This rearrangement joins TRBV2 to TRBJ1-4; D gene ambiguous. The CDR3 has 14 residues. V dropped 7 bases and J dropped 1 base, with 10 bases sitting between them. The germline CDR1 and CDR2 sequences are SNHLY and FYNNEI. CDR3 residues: CASNTAVTNEKLFF. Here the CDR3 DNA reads TGTGCCAGCAACACAGCCGTAACTAATGAAAAACTGTTTTTT.

CDR3 sequence (DNA): TGTGCCAGTAAGAGGGACGCTAATGAAAAACTGTTTTTT. Residues: CASKRDANEKLFF. This chain joins TRBV7-9 and TRBJ1-4; D perhaps matches TRBD1 (5 bases). This CDR3 spans 13 amino acids. CDR1 is SEHNR and CDR2 is FQNEAQ in the germline V gene (reference sequence). Trimming pared 9 bases from V and 3 bases from J, leaving 11 bases between. Complete variable domain (other parts from reference TRBV7-9 and TRBJ1-4): DTGVSQNPRHKITKRGQNVTFRCDPISEHNRLYWYRQTLGQGPEFLTYFQNEAQLEKSRLLSDRFSAERPKGSFSTLEIQRTEQGDSAMYLCASKRDANEKLFFGSGTQLSVL.

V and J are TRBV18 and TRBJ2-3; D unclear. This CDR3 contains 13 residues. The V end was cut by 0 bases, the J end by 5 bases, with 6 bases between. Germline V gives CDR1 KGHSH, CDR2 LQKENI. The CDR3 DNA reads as TGTGCCAGCTCACCACCGAATGGAGATACGCAGTATTTT. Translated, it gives CASSPPNGDTQYF. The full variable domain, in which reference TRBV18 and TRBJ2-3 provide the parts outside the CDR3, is NAGVMQNPRHLVRRRGQEARLRCSPMKGHSHVYWYRQLPEEGLKFMVYLQKENIIDESGMPKERFSAEFPKEGPSILRIQQVVRGDSAAYFCASSPPNGDTQYFGPGTRLTVL.

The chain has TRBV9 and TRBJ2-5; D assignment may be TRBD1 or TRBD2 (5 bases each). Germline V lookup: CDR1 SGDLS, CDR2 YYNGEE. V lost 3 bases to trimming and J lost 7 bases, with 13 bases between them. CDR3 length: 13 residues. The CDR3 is CASSEAFGGTQYF. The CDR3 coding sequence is TGTGCCAGCAGCGAGGCATTTGGGGGGACCCAGTACTTC.

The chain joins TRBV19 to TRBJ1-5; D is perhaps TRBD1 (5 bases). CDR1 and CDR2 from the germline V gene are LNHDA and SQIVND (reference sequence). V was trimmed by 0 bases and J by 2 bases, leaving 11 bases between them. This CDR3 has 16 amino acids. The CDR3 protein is CASSIDWQGGNQPQHF. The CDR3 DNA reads TGTGCCAGTAGTATAGATTGGCAGGGTGGCAATCAGCCCCAGCATTTT.

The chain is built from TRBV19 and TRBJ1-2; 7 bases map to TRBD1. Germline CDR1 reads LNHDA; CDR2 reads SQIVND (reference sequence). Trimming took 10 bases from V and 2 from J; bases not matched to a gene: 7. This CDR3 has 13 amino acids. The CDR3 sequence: CATTQGTNYGYTF. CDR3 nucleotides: TGTGCCACCACACAGGGGACGAACTATGGCTACACCTTC.

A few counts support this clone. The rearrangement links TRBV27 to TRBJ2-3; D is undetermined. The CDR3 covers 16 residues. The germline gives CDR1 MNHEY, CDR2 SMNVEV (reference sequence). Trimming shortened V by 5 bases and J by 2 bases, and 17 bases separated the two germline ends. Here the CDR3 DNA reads TGTGCCAGCAGTCCCCGAGTGGGTTCCCACACAGATACGCAGTATTTT. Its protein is CASSPRVGSHTDTQYF.

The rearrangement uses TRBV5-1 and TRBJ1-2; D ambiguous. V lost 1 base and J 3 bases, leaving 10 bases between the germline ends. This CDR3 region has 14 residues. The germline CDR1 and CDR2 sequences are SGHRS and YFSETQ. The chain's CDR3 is CASSLNSFDYGYTF. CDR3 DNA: TGCGCCAGCAGCTTGAACAGTTTTGACTATGGCTACACCTTC.